This T cell receptor (beta chain) is from a study of T cells in Graves' hyperthyroidism and ophthalmopathy. Looking at the study overall: At initial diagnosis, before any treatment had begun, peripheral blood was obtained.

Findings and caveats of the study: Median prediction lead before ophthalmopathy onset was around 7 months with the model.

Stable hyperthyroidism: no ophthalmopathy progression over 18 months of follow-up. TCR beta CDR3 regions were amplified from RNA transcripts. An initial round of RT-PCR targeting the TCR CDR3 relied on the HTBI primer set. TCRdb analysed the multiplex PCR reads with MiXCR anew, one entry per CDR3 protein. The table lists roughly 200,000 distinct CDR3 sequences, 17% of them singletons. About this clonotype: The antigen remains unidentified.

The sequence was obtained from a woman in her 50s with Graves' hyperthyroidism. The sequenced material came from blood.

CDR3 protein: CASRGIYTIYF. Written as DNA, the CDR3 is TGTGCCAGCAGAGGCATATACACCATATATTTT. V and J are TRBV6-1 and TRBJ1-3; D gene unclear. V was cut by 6 bases and J by 8 bases, with 8 bases left in between. Per the germline V gene, CDR1 is MNHNS and CDR2 is SASEGT. The CDR3 runs 11 residues.